This T cell receptor beta chain stems from a study of blood T cells in healthy people across ages (dated by TCRdb to the mid-2010s). Regarding the research as a whole: In model experiments, template switching captured about one uniquely barcoded TCR beta cDNA molecule for every two T cells. The donors were split into four age groups: young (average about 16 years), middle-aged (roughly 42), aged (more than 60) and long-lived (approximately 80). Two additional independent replicas of 1 million unique cDNA reads from the same blood draw were analyzed for two donors (one aged 18 to 30 and one aged 80 or older). Age-related changes in TCR beta repertoire diversity were measured in the study by deep sequencing normalized with unique cDNA molecular identifiers. To avoid experimental bias, donors of different ages were randomly spread across the sequencing lanes.

On this clonotype: Its antigen is still unknown. No clone much larger than this one lies a single base away; base qualities are absent.

Results the study describes overall, beyond this receptor: Estimates of total diversity based on one million sequenced T cells were considered lower bounds and underestimates. Compared with the aged group, the long-lived group had more naive CD4+ T cells, fewer expanded clones and increased TCR diversity, a pattern suggesting age selection. Donor CMV infection status was unknown, potentially confounding age-related changes in expanded clonotypes. Bulk unsorted PBMC profiling prevented conclusive comparison of naive and antigen-experienced compartments. Observed TCR beta diversity per million T cells fell roughly linearly with age, and a significant reduction was already apparent by age about 36. A strong correlation was found between observed TCR beta diversity and the percentage of naive T cells measured by flow cytometry.

The library came from 5' RACE. Sequencing was carried out with an Illumina HiSeq 2500. The second PCR ran for roughly 7 to 12 cycles and used a J-beta primer mix along with a sample-barcoded 5' primer. A unique molecular identifier was introduced onto each TCR beta cDNA molecule by a template-switch 5' adaptor carrying 12 random nucleotides. Each sample yielded at least 2.5 million CDR3-containing paired-end reads. First-strand cDNA was synthesized from all RNA with the Mint cDNA synthesis kit, primed by a TRBC-specific oligonucleotide. After uracil-DNA glycosylase treatment, a first 18-cycle PCR used universal primers M1SS and BC2_uni_R on all cDNA. Per the original workflow: Normalization of each sample was performed by random selection of 1 million high-quality reads, each carrying a distinct molecular identifier. Instead of being binned into consensus sequences, reads that shared molecular identifiers were thrown out. MiTCR, with a Q25 quality threshold and the strictest error-elimination algorithm, was used for CDR3 identification, clonotype clustering and error correction. A nonparametric unseen species model with Euler transformation was used to estimate lower-bound total TCR beta diversity. TCRdb cleaned the public reads at Q25 with fastp, built clones with MiXCR and kept in-frame beta chains. Each entry merges the rows of one CDR3 protein and shows their most common DNA and genes. The V and J calls and clone size are TCRdb's, not the authors'. The sample profile shows more than 500,000 distinct CDR3 sequences; 27% of them were found once. The ten largest make up approximately 17% of the sample.

Including cysteine and phenylalanine, the CDR3 has 15 amino acids. Only the CDR3 part of the read is kept: 45 bases, read in frame from the first base. CDR1 and CDR2 are drawn from the germline V gene (reference sequence): SEHNR, FQNEAQ. Trimming removed 3 bases from V and 3 bases from J, leaving 11 bases between the germline ends. Donors were 39 systemically healthy Caucasian individuals from Russia aged roughly 6 to 90 years. Each donor gave about 9.7 milliliters of peripheral blood, drawn into EDTA-treated Vacutainer tubes. Ficoll-Paque density-gradient centrifugation was used to isolate PBMCs, with at least 7 million per sample. Trizol reagent was used to extract total RNA from PBMCs, with at least 6 micrograms per sample. The percentages of naive CD45RAhigh/CD27high T cells were determined by flow cytometry on a PBMC aliquot from every donor.

The sequence is built from TRBV7-9 and TRBJ2-2, with the D segment possibly TRBD1 or TRBD2, each aligning over 5 bases. The origin of this receptor is a woman between 65 and 79 years old in good health. The sequencing sample was made of blood. The sequenced DNA: TGTGCCAGCAGCTTTGGGGGTAGGGACACCGGGGAGCTGTTTTTT. This translates into CASSFGGRDTGELFF.